This T cell receptor beta chain was captured by sequencing in a study of cytomegalovirus exposure and HLA in healthy donors. Study-wide results and limits: Specificity for CMV antigens was confirmed in vitro for a few of the CMV-associated chains.

Libraries were prepared by immunoSEQ multiplex PCR; TCRdb keeps only in-frame clonotypes and omits some of them. The data show 120,000 to 150,000 clones, over 80% seen once. Germline CDR1 SGHRS, CDR2 YFSETQ. Trimming took 4 bases from V and 7 from J; bases not matched to a gene: 6. The CDR3 length is 14 residues. With respect to this clone: What it binds is unknown.

These donors were members of the approximately 110-subject validation cohort, a group separate from the roughly 670-subject first cohort. The sequenced material came from PBMCs. V and J are TRBV5-1 and TRBJ2-4; 9 positions match TRBD1. The TCR comes from a man aged 18-30 years in good health and CMV-seropositive. CDR3 region: CASSRTGAGNIQYF. CDR3 DNA: TGCGCCAGCAGCCGGACAGGGGCAGGGAACATTCAGTACTTC.